Listed below are T cell receptor beta chains from one sample, sequenced in a study of shared clonotypes between healthy human individuals. Here immunoSEQ multiplex PCR was the method, and the copy in TCRdb shows in-frame clones only, minus some. Of approximately 100,000 clones in the sample, over 65% were seen once. The specimen was memory CD8+ T cells sorted from blood. These TCRs come from a young woman in good health. CDR3s include the opening cysteine and the closing phenylalanine or tryptophan. The D gene is left open where the match is weak. Expanded clones are given a class, and other clones once, few, many or no size at all.

TRBV5-1,TRBJ2-7,-,TRBD1,CASSSTGTAIYEQYF,TGCGCCAGCAGCTCGACCGGGACAGCAATCTACGAGCAGTACTTC
TRBV30,TRBJ1-4,-,-,CAWTPRGEKLFF,TGTGCCTGGACCCCTCGGGGTGAAAAACTGTTTTTT
TRBV28,TRBJ1-2,few,-,CASSQTPRDGYTF,TGTGCCAGCAGCCAGACTCCCCGGGACGGCTACACCTTC
TRBV2,TRBJ2-3,-,-,CASVLRGDTQYF,TGTGCCAGCGTACTAAGGGGAGATACGCAGTATTTT
TRBV5-1,TRBJ2-7,-,-,CASALYTEQYF,TGCGCCAGTGCCTTATACACCGAGCAGTACTTC
TRBV14,TRBJ2-7,few,-,CASSQDRAGHGEQYF,TGTGCCAGCAGCCAGGATAGAGCGGGACATGGCGAGCAGTACTTC
TRBV19,TRBJ2-1,-,-,CASSIWGESYNEQFF,TGTGCCAGTAGTATCTGGGGAGAATCCTACAATGAGCAGTTCTTC
TRBV2,TRBJ2-7,many,TRBD1,CASQTGVPYEQYF,TGTGCCAGCCAGACAGGGGTTCCCTACGAGCAGTACTTC
TRBV9,TRBJ2-1,-,TRBD2,CASSVGFYGGSPSYNEQFF,TGTGCCAGCAGCGTAGGATTTTACGGCGGGAGCCCCTCCTACAATGAGCAGTTCTTC
TRBV6-6,TRBJ2-1,-,-,CASSYSGRKSRSEQFF,TGTGCCAGCAGTTACTCGGGGAGGAAGTCCAGGAGTGAGCAGTTCTTC
TRBV4-1,TRBJ2-7,-,TRBD2,CASSQFGTSTNEQYF,TGCGCCAGCAGCCAGTTCGGGACTAGTACAAACGAGCAGTACTTC
TRBV13,TRBJ1-5,-,-,CASSPDLYSNQPQHF,TGTGCCAGCAGTCCGGACTTGTATAGCAATCAGCCCCAGCATTTT
TRBV4-1,TRBJ2-5,once,-,CASSQVGAGLEETQYF,TGCGCCAGCAGCCAAGTTGGAGCGGGCCTCGAAGAGACCCAGTACTTC
TRBV5-1,TRBJ1-2,-,-,CASSFRWSGYTF,TGCGCCAGCAGCTTTCGGTGGTCTGGCTACACCTTC
TRBV11-3,TRBJ2-1,once,TRBD2,CASSLEVLAGHNEQFF,TGTGCCAGCAGCTTAGAAGTGCTAGCGGGTCACAATGAGCAGTTCTTC
TRBV5-6,TRBJ1-4,-,-,CASSLRGSEKLFF,TGTGCCAGCAGCTTGCGGGGTTCTGAAAAACTGTTTTTT
TRBV6-4,TRBJ2-7,-,-,CASSASRLDLGPGEPNYEQYF,TGTGCCAGCAGTGCCTCCCGTCTTGATCTGGGGCCAGGGGAACCAAACTACGAGCAGTACTTC
TRBV9,TRBJ1-2,-,-,CASSGKEDYGYTF,TGTGCCAGCAGCGGCAAAGAGGACTATGGCTACACCTTC
TRBV19,TRBJ1-2,once,TRBD1,CARTGTGNYGYTF,TGTGCCAGGACCGGGACAGGCAACTATGGCTACACCTTC
TRBV2,TRBJ2-7,-,TRBD2,CASSSLPGGSDEQYF,TGTGCCAGCAGCTCTCTACCGGGAGGTTCCGACGAGCAGTACTTC
TRBV5-1,TRBJ2-7,-,-,CASSLVLTYEQYF,TGCGCCAGCAGCTTGGTCTTAACCTACGAGCAGTACTTC
TRBV27,TRBJ2-7,-,TRBD2,CASSFGGTSSYEQYF,TGTGCCAGCAGTTTCGGGGGGACGAGCTCCTACGAGCAGTACTTC
TRBV6-4,TRBJ2-2,few,-,CASSDSRQTNTGELFF,TGTGCCAGCAGTGACTCGAGACAGACGAACACCGGGGAGCTGTTTTTT
TRBV5-6,TRBJ2-7,once,-,CASSFFVGGYEQYF,TGTGCCAGCAGCTTTTTCGTGGGAGGCTACGAGCAGTACTTC
TRBV5-4,TRBJ2-2,-,-,CASSLTATNTGELFF,TGTGCCAGCAGCTTGACAGCGACGAACACCGGGGAGCTGTTTTTT
TRBV21-1,TRBJ2-1,-,-,CASSLRQGTGNEQFF,TGTGCCAGCAGCCTACGGCAGGGGACCGGGAATGAGCAGTTCTTC
TRBV13,TRBJ2-3,-,-,CASSLLGTDTQYF,TGTGCCAGCAGCCTCTTAGGCACAGATACGCAGTATTTT